This TCR beta chain was found in a study of blood T cell repertoires in COVID-19. Trimming removed 7 bases from V and 7 bases from J; junction bases left unmatched: 4. In germline, CDR1 is SQVTM, CDR2 ANQGSEA. This CDR3 has 12 residues. Libraries were prepared by immunoSEQ multiplex PCR; TCRdb keeps only in-frame clonotypes and omits some of them. Of a few hundred thousand clones listed, approximately 80% are singletons. The sample taken for sequencing was peripheral blood. This chain connects TRBV29-1 to TRBJ1-6; 7 nucleotides line up with TRBD1. The receptor was derived from a woman aged 18-30 years with acute or convalescent COVID-19. The CDR3: CSAGTANSPLHF. The CDR3 DNA follows: TGCAGCGCCGGGACAGCGAATTCACCCCTCCACTTT. The full variable domain, its missing parts supplied by reference TRBV29-1 and TRBJ1-6, is SAVISQKPSRDICQRGTSLTIQCQVDSQVTMMFWYRQQPGQSLTLIATANQGSEATYESGFVIDKFPISRPNLTFSTLTVSNMSPEDSSIYLCSAGTANSPLHFGNGTRLTVT.